This TCR beta chain was sequenced in a study of shared clonotypes between healthy human individuals. Measured with immunoSEQ multiplex PCR; TCRdb has only the in-frame clones, and not every one. The sample contains around 1.4 million clones, 97% to 99% of which appear only once. With respect to this clone: Other DNA sequences from this sample encode an identical CDR3 as well.

J was trimmed by 4 bases and V by 5 bases; bases with no gene match: 3. The length of the CDR3 is 14 residues. Germline loops: CDR1 SGHTA, CDR2 FQGNSA. This chain links TRBV7-2 with TRBJ2-2; TRBD2 matches 8 bases. Source material: naive CD4+ T cells sorted from blood. Documented subset: CD45RA+ positively selected. This receptor was taken from a man aged 30 to 45 in good health. CDR3 sequence reads: CASSLAGGTGELFF. CDR3 coding DNA: TGTGCCAGCAGCCTTGCGGGAGGCACCGGGGAGCTGTTTTTT.